Sequencing of this T cell receptor beta chain was carried out in a study of cytomegalovirus exposure and HLA in healthy donors. Healthy bone marrow donors made up the donor group. Primers: 60 Vbeta forward and 13 Jbeta reverse. Sequencing was performed with immunoSEQ multiplex PCR; in TCRdb, only in-frame clones are kept and a portion is missing. The table lists fewer than 110,000 clones, around 75% of them singletons, with 8.5% to 12% in the top ten. The CDR3 is 12 residues long. V lost 7 bases and J 2 bases, leaving 9 bases between the germline ends. Per the germline V gene, CDR1 is SGHRS and CDR2 is YFSETQ.

The V gene is TRBV5-1, the J gene TRBJ1-2; D remains ambiguous. Source material: PBMCs. The origin of this receptor is a middle-aged man in good health and CMV-seronegative. CDR3 sequence (DNA): TGCGCCAGCCGGGATGAGAACTATGGCTACACCTTC. Protein product: CASRDENYGYTF.